The 15 T cell receptor beta chains given below trace back to one sample, sequenced in a study of persistence of HIV-infected CD4 T cells. Overlapping HIV-1 Gag 15-mer peptides at 0.85 to 1 ug per peptide per mL were used. Sorting selected CD4+ T cells upregulating both CD40 ligand and CD69. Sequencing used immunoSEQ version 4 in survey mode. Assay used: immunoSEQ multiplex PCR; TCRdb lists only in-frame clones, some missing. The sample yields around 32,000 clones, approximately 66% seen once. Their antigens remain unidentified. The sample consisted of CD4+ T cells sorted from PBMCs after approximately 19-hour stimulation, taken from a patient who received antiretroviral therapy. All receptors come from an adult man with HIV who was CMV-seropositive.

V is TRBV3-1 (or the pseudogene TRBV3-2) and J is TRBJ2-6; D possibly uses TRBD1 or TRBD2 (6 bases each). Germline-derived CDR1 and CDR2 are LGHDT and YNNKEL (reference sequence). Deletions cut 0 bases from V and 2 bases from J, with 11 bases between. This CDR3 contains 17 residues. The CDR3 DNA reads TGTGCCAGCAGCCAAGATTTGGGGGGCCCTGGGGCCAACGTCCTGACTTTC. This translates into CASSQDLGGPGANVLTF.

This chain connects TRBV10-3 to TRBJ2-7; D ambiguous. The CDR3 extends over 13 amino acids. V was clipped by 4 bases and J by 3 bases, with 10 bases between them. The germline gives CDR1 ENHRY, CDR2 SYGVKD. As DNA, the CDR3 is TGTGCCATCAGTGCCGCGGCCCACTACGAGCAGTACTTC. As protein: CAISAAAHYEQYF.

CDR3 DNA: TGTGCCAGCAGTGGCGACAGGGTTAGCGGGGAGCTGTTTTTT. Its protein is CASSGDRVSGELFF. The chain links TRBV2 to TRBJ2-2, with TRBD1 identical over 7 bases. The V and J ends lost 4 bases and 7 bases, in that order; junction bases with no gene match: 6. The CDR3 loop spans 14 amino acids. Per the germline V gene, CDR1 is SNHLY and CDR2 is FYNNEI.

V is TRBV19 and J is TRBJ1-4; a weak D match, TRBD1 (5 bases). Germline V gene data show CDR1 as LNHDA and CDR2 as SQIVND (reference sequence). Trimming stripped 2 bases from V and 0 bases from J, with 13 bases between. The CDR3 sequence is 17 residues long. CDR3 coding DNA: TGTGCCAGTAGTATAAGAATGGGAGGGGCAACTAATGAAAAACTGTTTTTT. Protein product: CASSIRMGGATNEKLFF.

The CDR3 DNA reads TGTGCCAGCAGTTTCGCGGGCTCTGGGGCCAACGTCCTGACTTTC. Amino acids: CASSFAGSGANVLTF. This rearrangement joins TRBV28 to TRBJ2-6; TRBD2 might be the D (5 bases). The length of the CDR3 is 15 residues. Germline CDR1 and CDR2: MDHEN and SYDVKM. V lost 3 bases and J 0 bases, leaving 6 bases between the germline ends.

The chain uses TRBV20-1 and TRBJ1-5; 7 bases are a match to TRBD1. J lost 1 base, V lost 3 bases, and 6 bases had no gene match. CDR1 and CDR2 (germline): DFQATT, SNEGSKA (reference sequence). The CDR3 is made up of 15 amino acids. CDR3 sequence (DNA): TGCAGTGCTAGTGAGACAGGGCCAAGCAATCAGCCCCAGCATTTT. Translation: CSASETGPSNQPQHF.

The gene calls are TRBV10-3 and TRBJ1-2; no firm D call. There are 13 residues in the CDR3. V was cut by 0 bases and J by 3 bases, with 5 bases left in between. Germline lookup yields CDR1 ENHRY and CDR2 SYGVKD. The CDR3 nucleotides read TGTGCCATCAGTGAGTCGACGGACTATGGCTACACCTTC. Translated: CAISESTDYGYTF.

The V call is TRBV18, the J call TRBJ2-7; D is perhaps TRBD1 or TRBD2 (5 bases each). Trimming took 1 base from V and 1 from J, leaving 20 bases between them. CDR1 KGHSH and CDR2 LQKENI come from the germline V gene. The CDR3 extends over 18 amino acids. The CDR3 loop is CASSPRRRESLSSYEQYF. CDR3 nucleotide sequence: TGTGCCAGCTCACCACGCCGCAGGGAGTCCCTTTCGTCCTACGAGCAGTACTTC.

This clone has just a few counts. The chain employs TRBV7-8 and TRBJ1-1, with D maybe TRBD1 (5 bases). Deletions cut 4 bases from V and 0 bases from J, with 9 bases between. The CDR3 runs to 14 residues. Germline CDR1 and CDR2: SGHVS and FQNEAQ. CDR3 residues: CASSWGYMNTEAFF. In nucleotides, the CDR3 is TGTGCCAGCAGCTGGGGGTACATGAACACTGAAGCTTTCTTT.

This chain uses TRBV5-6 with TRBJ2-1; D gene unclear. The CDR3 totals 13 residues. Germline values: CDR1 SGHDT, CDR2 YYEEEE. V lost 1 base to trimming and J lost 4 bases, with 6 bases between them. Written as DNA, the CDR3 is TGTGCCAGCAGCTTGAACATATACAATGAGCAGTTCTTC. It specifies CASSLNIYNEQFF.

The chain recombines TRBV28 with TRBJ2-7; D may be TRBD1 (6 bases). V lost 2 bases to trimming and J lost 2 bases, with 10 bases between them. Germline lookup yields CDR1 MDHEN and CDR2 SYDVKM. This CDR3 comprises 14 residues. CDR3 amino acids: CASSLGQPTYEQYF. As DNA, the CDR3 is TGTGCCAGCAGTTTAGGACAGCCTACCTACGAGCAGTACTTC.

The chain uses TRBV24-1 and TRBJ1-5, with a possible D match to TRBD1 (5 bases). V was clipped by 11 bases and J by 1 base, with 11 bases between them. The CDR3 is 13 amino acids. CDR1 is KGHDR and CDR2 is SFDVKD in the germline V gene. DNA of the CDR3: TGTGCCATTCAGGGTCTGAGCAATCAGCCCCAGCATTTT. Amino acids: CAIQGLSNQPQHF.

The chain couples TRBV6-5 to TRBJ1-3; D might be TRBD1 (5 bases). This CDR3 contains 15 residues. Germline values: CDR1 MNHEY, CDR2 SVGAGI. V dropped 2 bases and J dropped 4 bases, with 12 bases sitting between them. This CDR3 is CASSYDQGGGNTIYF. The CDR3 nucleotides are TGTGCCAGCAGTTACGATCAGGGAGGAGGAAACACCATATATTTT.

The genes are TRBV7-9 and TRBJ1-5; tentative D call: TRBD1 (6 bases). This CDR3 spans 12 amino acids. Germline V gene sequence: CDR1 SEHNR, CDR2 FQNEAQ (reference sequence). V was clipped by 5 bases and J by 16 bases, with 18 bases between them. The CDR3 protein is CASSIERGPQHF. The CDR3 nucleotides are TGTGCCAGCAGCATAGAACGGGGGCCTCAACATTTT.

CDR3 DNA: TGTGCCAGCAGCTTAAGTGGGGGGATCGACGAGCAGTACTTC. Protein: CASSLSGGIDEQYF. V gene TRBV7-9 combines with J gene TRBJ2-7, with D possibly matching TRBD2 (6 bases). The CDR3 sequence is 14 residues long. V dropped 2 bases and J dropped 5 bases, with 13 bases sitting between them. CDR1 is SEHNR, CDR2 FQNEAQ, per germline (reference sequence).